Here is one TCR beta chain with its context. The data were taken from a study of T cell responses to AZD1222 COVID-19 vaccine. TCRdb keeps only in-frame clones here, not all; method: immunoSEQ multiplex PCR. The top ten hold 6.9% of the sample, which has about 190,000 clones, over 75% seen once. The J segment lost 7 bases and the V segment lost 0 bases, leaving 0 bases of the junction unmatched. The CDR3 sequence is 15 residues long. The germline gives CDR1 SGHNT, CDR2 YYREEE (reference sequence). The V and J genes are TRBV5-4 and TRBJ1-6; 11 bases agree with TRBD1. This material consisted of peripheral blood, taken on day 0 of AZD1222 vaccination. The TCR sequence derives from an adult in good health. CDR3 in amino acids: CASSLGDRGNSPLHF. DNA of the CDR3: TGTGCCAGCAGCTTGGGGGACAGGGGGAATTCACCCCTCCACTTT.